This entry lists 12 T cell receptor beta chains sequenced from one sample in a study of cytomegalovirus exposure and HLA in healthy donors. Primers included in the PCR were 60 Vbeta and 13 Jbeta primers. The method was immunoSEQ multiplex PCR; TCRdb's version includes in-frame clones alone and lacks a portion of them. Found here are about 96,000 clones, around 79% of them singletons; the top ten hold around 3%. The sample comprised PBMCs. These receptors came from a female donor in good health and CMV-seropositive.

The chain has TRBV11-1 and TRBJ2-2, with TRBD2 as a possible D gene (5 bases). CDR1 and CDR2 from the germline V gene are SGHAT and FQDESV (reference sequence). Deletions cut 2 bases from V and 0 bases from J, with 7 bases between. There are 15 residues in the CDR3. This CDR3 reads CASSLSGANTGELFF. The CDR3 DNA reads as TGTGCCAGCAGCTTATCCGGGGCGAACACCGGGGAGCTGTTTTTT.

The chain has TRBV7-8 and TRBJ2-3; TRBD2 matches 9 bases. V gave up 1 base and J gave up 4 bases; unmatched junction bases: 3. This CDR3 comprises 15 residues. Germline V gives CDR1 SGHVS, CDR2 FQNEAQ. The CDR3 loop reads CASSLGLAESDTQYF. The CDR3 nucleotides read TGTGCCAGCAGCTTAGGACTAGCGGAGTCAGATACGCAGTATTTT.

In DNA form, the CDR3 reads TGTGCCAGCAGACAGGGGAGTTCACCCCTCCACTTT. Translating gives CASRQGSSPLHF. The gene calls are TRBV7-2 and TRBJ1-6; TRBD1 matches 7 bases. The CDR3 has 12 residues. V gave up 6 bases and J gave up 9 bases; unmatched junction bases: 2. Per the germline V gene, CDR1 is SGHTA and CDR2 is FQGNSA. Variable domain in full (rest from reference TRBV7-2 and TRBJ1-6): GAGVSQSPSNKVTEKGKDVELRCDPISGHTALYWYRQSLGQGLEFLIYFQGNSAPDKSGLPSDRFSAERTGGSVSTLTIQRTQQEDSAVYLCASRQGSSPLHFGNGTRLTVT.

V is TRBV7-2 and J is TRBJ2-1; D perhaps matches TRBD1 (6 bases). From germline, CDR1 is SGHTA and CDR2 FQGNSA. This CDR3 is built from 15 residues. The V and J ends lost 0 bases and 4 bases respectively, with 10 bases between them. The CDR3 here is CASSLAEGGYNEQFF. CDR3 DNA: TGTGCCAGCAGCTTAGCGGAAGGGGGATACAATGAGCAGTTCTTC. Looking up the rest from reference TRBV7-2 and TRBJ2-1 gives the full variable domain: GAGVSQSPSNKVTEKGKDVELRCDPISGHTALYWYRQSLGQGLEFLIYFQGNSAPDKSGLPSDRFSAERTGGSVSTLTIQRTQQEDSAVYLCASSLAEGGYNEQFFGPGTRLTVL.

Only one count was recorded for this clone. This chain connects TRBV28 to TRBJ2-7; no firm D call. Trimming left V 3 bases short and J 1 base short, with 13 bases between. Germline CDR1 MDHEN, CDR2 SYDVKM. The length of the CDR3 is 15 residues. The CDR3 loop is CASSFLGAESYEQYF. DNA for the CDR3: TGTGCCAGCAGTTTCTTGGGTGCGGAATCCTACGAGCAGTACTTC.

This rearrangement joins TRBV9 to TRBJ2-7; D is uncertain. This CDR3 has 14 amino acids. CDR1 and CDR2 (germline): SGDLS, YYNGEE. V gave up 4 bases and J gave up 0 bases, with 11 bases separating them. The CDR3 reads CASSPDYSSYEQYF. The CDR3 DNA sequence: TGTGCCAGCAGCCCTGATTATAGCTCCTACGAGCAGTACTTC.

The chain links TRBV7-2 to TRBJ1-1, with D hard to call. From germline, CDR1 is SGHTA and CDR2 FQGNSA. Deletions cut 4 bases from V and 0 bases from J, with 6 bases between. This CDR3 spans 13 amino acids. CDR3 residues: CASSSHMNTEAFF. In nucleotides, the CDR3 is TGTGCCAGCAGCTCCCACATGAACACTGAAGCTTTCTTT.

The J gene is TRBJ2-7, the V gene TRBV18; D is unresolved. With 5 bases removed from V and 0 bases from J, the gap between germline ends came to 5 bases. Per the germline V gene, CDR1 is KGHSH and CDR2 is LQKENI. There are 12 residues in the CDR3. DNA of the CDR3: TGTGCCAGCTCAACAGTCTCCTACGAGCAGTACTTC. It translates to CASSTVSYEQYF.

The chain links TRBV9 to TRBJ1-4, with 9 bases matching TRBD1. The V segment lost 3 bases and the J segment 7 bases; nucleotides outside the gene matches: 7. The CDR3 covers 15 residues. Per germline, CDR1 SGDLS and CDR2 YYNGEE. The CDR3 nucleotides are TGTGCCAGCAGCGCCACAGGGGGCACGGGTGAAAAACTGTTTTTT. As protein: CASSATGGTGEKLFF.

V gene TRBV28 combines with J gene TRBJ1-1, with 7 bases matching TRBD1. V lost 7 bases and J lost 11; bases outside the gene matches: 13. The CDR3 is 13 residues long. The V gene's germline CDR1 is MDHEN and CDR2 SYDVKM. The CDR3 region has the DNA TGTGCCAGCAACTTAGGACAGGTTGGAACGGCTTTCTTT. It codes for CASNLGQVGTAFF. Together with reference TRBV28 and TRBJ1-1, the CDR3 gives the full variable domain: DVKVTQSSRYLVKRTGEKVFLECVQDMDHENMFWYRQDPGLGLRLIYFSYDVKMKEKGDIPEGYSVSREKKERFSLILESASTNQTSMYLCASNLGQVGTAFFGQGTRLTVV.

The chain uses TRBV5-4 and TRBJ2-3; D is possibly TRBD2 (5 bases). This CDR3 spans 16 amino acids. The germline V gene encodes CDR1 SGHNT and CDR2 YYREEE (reference sequence). Trimming stripped 1 base from V and 0 bases from J, with 12 bases between. This CDR3 reads CASSLRELASTDTQYF. For the CDR3, the DNA is TGTGCCAGCAGCTTGAGGGAGCTAGCAAGCACAGATACGCAGTATTTT.

This clone was detected only a few times. The chain combines TRBV6-5 with TRBJ1-6, with D uncertain. The V end lost 6 bases, the J end lost 10 bases, and 19 bases lay between the germline ends. Germline assignment: CDR1 MNHEY and CDR2 SVGAGI. This CDR3 is 15 amino acids long. The CDR3 coding sequence is TGTGCCAGCAGCCTCCTAAGTCCGGGGAACTCACCCCTCCACTTT. This encodes CASSLLSPGNSPLHF.